These 13 T cell receptor beta chains originate from one sample sequenced in a study of read filtering for tumor transcriptome and immune sequencing. Molecular barcoded adaptors covering alpha/delta and beta/gamma chains were used on approximately 400 ng RNA. TCRdb fed the reads into MiXCR, producing one record per CDR3 protein. Among about 14,000 distinct CDR3 sequences listed, approximately 20% were seen once. Input material: a population of CD138-negative cells sorted from bone marrow. The receptors come from a donor at least 40 years old with multiple myeloma.

The V and J genes are TRBV7-8 and TRBJ2-7; possibly TRBD1 for D (6 bases). CDR3 length: 17 amino acids. Germline V gene lookup returns CDR1 SGHVS and CDR2 FQNEAQ. V was shortened by 6 bases and J by 3 bases, with 24 bases between the two germline ends. The CDR3 is CASRLSRAGVRYYEQYF. The CDR3 DNA follows: TGTGCCAGCAGATTATCTAGGGCAGGGGTTAGATACTACGAGCAGTACTTC.

The chain is built from TRBV6-6 and TRBJ1-1; TRBD1 is a possible D gene (5 bases). The germline V gene has CDR1 MNHNY and CDR2 SVGAGI (reference sequence). Trimming stripped 5 bases from V and 9 bases from J, with 13 bases between. The CDR3 extends over 12 amino acids. The CDR3 sequence is CASSTGVYKAFF. DNA for the CDR3: TGTGCCAGCAGTACGGGGGTTTACAAAGCTTTCTTT.

This clonotype was detected only a few times. The genes are TRBV5-6 and TRBJ2-3; tentatively, D is TRBD1 or TRBD2 (6 bases each). Germline CDR1 SGHDT, CDR2 YYEEEE. The V end lost 3 bases, the J end lost 0 bases, and 11 bases lay between the germline ends. This CDR3 comprises 15 residues. The CDR3 reads CASSSLGGSTDTQYF. The CDR3 DNA follows: TGTGCCAGCAGCTCCCTGGGGGGCAGCACAGATACGCAGTATTTT.

Comment on this clonotype: It may be a read error: a sequence one base away is much more abundant. This CDR3 reads CASGIGGAEAFF. Here the CDR3 DNA reads TGTGCCAGCGGCATCGGTGGCGCTGAAGCTTTCTTT. The J gene is TRBJ1-1, the V gene TRBV11-2, with D unresolved. The germline CDR1 and CDR2 sequences are SGHAT and FQNNGV. The CDR3 is made up of 12 amino acids. V lost 8 bases and J 6 bases, leaving 13 bases between the germline ends. Supplemented by reference TRBV11-2 and TRBJ1-1, the full variable domain reads EAGVAQSPRYKIIEKRQSVAFWCNPISGHATLYWYQQILGQGPKLLIQFQNNGVVDDSQLPKDRFSAERLKGVDSTLKIQPAKLEDSAVYLCASGIGGAEAFFGQGTRLTVV.

This clonotype has more than one count but fewer than ten. This chain uses TRBV29-1 with TRBJ2-6; perhaps TRBD1 as D (6 bases). The CDR3 loop spans 14 amino acids. Trimming left V 4 bases short and J 0 bases short, with 7 bases between. Germline CDR1 is SQVTM and CDR2 is ANQGSEA. The CDR3 region is CSVGGGSGANVLTF. CDR3 nucleotides: TGCAGCGTTGGAGGGGGCTCTGGGGCCAACGTCCTGACTTTC.

This clonotype was picked up many times. This CDR3 reads CSARDLDSGSWGNEQFF. The CDR3 DNA is TGCAGTGCTAGAGATTTAGATAGCGGGAGCTGGGGCAATGAGCAGTTCTTC. V usage is TRBV20-1 and J usage is TRBJ2-1; 9 bases are shared with TRBD2. J lost 6 bases, V lost 0 bases, and 12 bases had no gene match. The V gene's germline CDR1 is DFQATT and CDR2 SNEGSKA (reference sequence). The CDR3 has 17 residues.

About this clonotype itself: This may stem from a read error, because a much larger clone lies one nucleotide away. This chain links TRBV21-1 with TRBJ2-5; the D call in the table, TRBD2, was not verified against the DNA. TRBV21-1 is a pseudogene segment. The CDR3 is 15 residues long. The CDR3 spells CASSEGLANQETQHF. The CDR3 coding sequence is TGTGCCAGCAGCGAGGGACTAGCGAACCAAGAGACCCAGCACTTC.

Concerning this clonotype itself: Given a far larger clone just one base away, this is likely a sequencing read error. This sequence joins TRBV11-1 and TRBJ2-1; 7 nucleotides line up with TRBD1. The J call could be wrong; TRBJ2-7 is a better fit for the DNA end. Germline-derived CDR1 and CDR2 are SGHAT and FQDESV (reference sequence). The CDR3 totals 15 residues. As DNA, the CDR3 is TGTGCCAGCAGCCTAGGGGGCTTAGGATACAATGAGCAGTACTTC. Translated: CASSLGGLGYNEQYF.

At least ten counts were recorded for this clonotype. J is TRBJ1-1 and V is TRBV20-1; 8 bases are shared with TRBD1. CDR1 DFQATT and CDR2 SNEGSKA come from the germline V gene (reference sequence). There are 11 residues in the CDR3. CDR3 nucleotides: TGCGCTGGCGTGGCAGGGGGCTTTACTTTCTTT. It specifies CAGVAGGFTFF.

Concerning this clonotype: A much more abundant neighbour one base away suggests this may be a read error. The CDR3 DNA sequence: TGCAGTGCTAGGCCCGGGACAGTAACCCACGAGCAGTACTTC. It codes for CSARPGTVTHEQYF. V gene TRBV20-1 combines with J gene TRBJ2-7, with 7 bases lining up with TRBD1. The CDR3 is 14 amino acids. V shed 3 bases, J shed 5 bases, and the junction held 10 bases outside the gene matches. Germline CDR1 and CDR2: DFQATT and SNEGSKA (reference sequence).

This clonotype was counted at least ten times. This chain connects TRBV5-5 to TRBJ2-2; TRBD1 matches at 10 bases. Trimming cost V 4 bases and J 5 bases; bases outside gene matches: 5. Germline V gene sequence: CDR1 SGHKS, CDR2 YYEKEE (reference sequence). The CDR3 loop spans 15 amino acids. The CDR3 spells CASSAGTGVTGELFF. The CDR3 bases are TGTGCCAGCAGCGCCGGGACAGGGGTTACCGGGGAGCTGTTTTTT.

CDR3 sequence (DNA): TGTGCCTGGAGTGTTCCCACGAGGCGGGAAAAACTGTTTTTT. It translates to CAWSVPTRREKLFF. The chain carries TRBV30 and TRBJ1-4; no clear D. The ends were cut back, 0 bases at V and 8 bases at J, with 13 bases in the middle. CDR1 and CDR2 from the germline V gene are GTSNPN and SVGIG (reference sequence). The CDR3 covers 14 residues.

This clonotype was observed many times. The chain is built from TRBV29-1 and TRBJ1-1, with 9 bases identical to TRBD1. The CDR3 extends over 17 amino acids. The trim removed 6 bases at V and 0 bases at J, leaving 14 bases unmatched. CDR1 is SQVTM, CDR2 ANQGSEA, per germline. DNA for the CDR3: TGCAGCGTACAGGGGGCCCTTGGTACCAACATGAACACTGAAGCTTTCTTT. This translates into CSVQGALGTNMNTEAFF. The variable domain in full, completed from reference TRBV29-1 and TRBJ1-1, reads SAVISQKPSRDICQRGTSLTIQCQVDSQVTMMFWYRQQPGQSLTLIATANQGSEATYESGFVIDKFPISRPNLTFSTLTVSNMSPEDSSIYLCSVQGALGTNMNTEAFFGQGTRLTVV.